This entry lists 15 T cell receptor beta chains sequenced from one sample in a study of spatial heterogeneity in lung cancer (dated by TCRdb to about 2019). The library relied on 5' RACE. The data were produced on a NextSeq 500. TCRdb handled the public reads itself, with Q25 trimming in fastp and clone calling in MiXCR, and kept productive beta chains. Rows merge per CDR3 protein into single entries with the most common DNA and genes. This sample is represented by some 25,000 distinct CDR3 sequences; around 4.6% of them were singletons. The ten largest make up less than 5.5% of the sample. The time point label here, explained by the study, means: sample taken at primary tumor resection. Sequenced material: PBMCs, taken at surgery. The receptors originated from a male donor with early-stage non-small cell lung cancer.

This clonotype was counted at least ten times. The chain is built from TRBV6-6 and TRBJ2-3; TRBD1 aligns across 7 bases. The length of the CDR3 is 13 residues. Per germline, CDR1 MNHNY and CDR2 SVGAGI (reference sequence). V shed 5 bases and J 4 bases; nucleotides not matched to a gene: 3. DNA for the CDR3: TGTGCCAGCAGTCGACAGGGACCAGATACGCAGTATTTT. This translates into CASSRQGPDTQYF.

This clonotype has at least ten counts. This sequence joins TRBV3-1 and TRBJ2-7; 7 nucleotides line up with TRBD2. Losses at the gene ends were 4 bases for V and 2 bases for J; bases not matched to a gene: 5. CDR1 LGHDT and CDR2 YNNKEL come from the germline V gene (reference sequence). This CDR3 is built from 14 residues. CDR3 protein: CASSPQRDPYEQYF. The CDR3, as DNA: TGTGCCAGCAGCCCCCAGCGGGACCCCTACGAGCAGTACTTC.

This clonotype was seen ten or more times. The V gene is TRBV12-3 or TRBV12-4, the J gene TRBJ2-7; D call uncertain. The length of the CDR3 is 13 residues. The ends were cut back, 3 bases at V and 3 bases at J, with 9 bases in the middle. Written as DNA, the CDR3 is TGTGCCAGCAGTTTGGGAAAAGACTACGAGCAGTACTTC. Amino acids: CASSLGKDYEQYF.

This clonotype showed up many times. The chain has TRBV12-3 or TRBV12-4 and TRBJ2-1, with a possible D match to TRBD1 (6 bases). CDR3 length: 12 residues. Trimming took 5 bases from V and 8 from J, leaving 10 bases between them. The CDR3 is CASSPRGYEQFF. The DNA of the CDR3 is TGTGCCAGCAGTCCGAGGGGGTATGAGCAGTTCTTC.

This chain uses TRBV13 with TRBJ1-1; no clear D gene. Germline V lookup: CDR1 PRHDT, CDR2 FYEKMQ (reference sequence). CDR3 size: 14 residues. V lost 2 bases, J lost 5 bases, and 12 bases lay in between. CDR3 sequence: CASSLPQERTEAFF. CDR3 bases: TGTGCCAGCAGCTTACCGCAGGAAAGGACTGAAGCTTTCTTT.

In its sample, this clonotype was seen many times. The rearrangement links TRBV7-9 to TRBJ1-3; D is unclear. The germline CDR1 and CDR2 sequences are SEHNR and FQNEAQ (reference sequence). CDR3 length: 16 amino acids. Trimming stripped 4 bases from V and 2 bases from J, with 15 bases between. The chain's CDR3 is CASSSRLRPTGNTIYF. CDR3 DNA sequence: TGTGCCAGCAGCTCTCGCCTCAGGCCGACTGGAAACACCATATATTTT.

This clonotype was seen repeatedly, ten times or more. This sequence joins TRBV21-1 and TRBJ1-2; TRBD1, the table's D call, lacks a check against the DNA. TRBV21-1 is an annotated pseudogene. The CDR3 has 18 amino acids. The CDR3 reads CASSKGGRVSCPEIGYTF. CDR3 nucleotides: TGTGCCAGCAGCAAAGGGGGCAGGGTTTCCTGCCCCGAGATTGGCTACACCTTC.

This clonotype has at least ten counts. The chain employs TRBV3-1 and TRBJ1-4, with D tentatively TRBD1 (5 bases). The V gene lost 4 bases and the J gene lost 3 bases, with 15 bases spanning the gap. The CDR3 covers 16 residues. The germline gives CDR1 LGHDT, CDR2 YNNKEL (reference sequence). CDR3 loop: CASSPIMGGANEKLFF. The DNA for the CDR3 is TGTGCCAGCAGCCCCATTATGGGGGGGGCTAATGAAAAACTGTTTTTT.

This clonotype was picked up many times. V and J are TRBV18 and TRBJ1-6, with 8 bases matching TRBD1. This CDR3 comprises 14 residues. CDR1 and CDR2 from the germline V gene are KGHSH and LQKENI. Trimming at V came to 3 bases and at J to 6 bases, leaving 1 base not matched to a gene. The CDR3 sequence: CASSPDRVNSPLHF. In DNA form, the CDR3 reads TGTGCCAGCTCACCGGACAGGGTTAATTCACCCCTCCACTTT.

In its sample, this clonotype was seen a few times. The J gene is TRBJ2-5, the V gene TRBV6-1, with 8 nucleotides matching TRBD2. This CDR3 spans 15 amino acids. Germline trimming cut 3 bases from V and 6 bases from J; bases unmatched to any gene: 9. The germline CDR1 and CDR2 sequences are MNHNS and SASEGT. CDR3 sequence reads: CASSDTGGPSKTQYF. CDR3 coding DNA: TGTGCCAGCAGTGATACGGGAGGGCCCTCGAAGACCCAGTACTTC.

This clonotype was observed at least ten times. V usage is TRBV10-3 and J usage is TRBJ1-1; a weak D match, TRBD1 (6 bases). The ends were cut back, 6 bases at V and 1 base at J, with 15 bases in the middle. Germline CDR1 reads ENHRY; CDR2 reads SYGVKD. This CDR3 spans 15 amino acids. CDR3 protein: CAIREPGHPNTEAFF. The CDR3, as DNA: TGTGCCATCAGGGAACCGGGACACCCGAACACTGAAGCTTTCTTT.

This clonotype is labeled as medium-sized (0.01 to 0.1%). The chain couples TRBV25-1 to TRBJ1-1, with D tentatively TRBD1 (5 bases). Trimming left V 3 bases short and J 0 bases short, with 8 bases between. The CDR3 loop spans 14 amino acids. The germline V gene encodes CDR1 MGHDK and CDR2 SYGVNS. CDR3 in amino acids: CASSDQGMNTEAFF. The CDR3 nucleotides are TGTGCCAGCAGTGACCAGGGCATGAACACTGAAGCTTTCTTT.

This clonotype has ten or more counts. The chain employs TRBV7-9 and TRBJ2-2; D remains unclear. Trimming pared 3 bases from V and 7 bases from J, leaving 3 bases between. CDR3 length: 11 residues. CDR1 SEHNR and CDR2 FQNEAQ come from the germline V gene (reference sequence). The CDR3, as DNA: TGTGCCAGCAGCTTCGTCGGGGAGCTGTTTTTT. It encodes CASSFVGELFF. The full variable domain, in which reference TRBV7-9 and TRBJ2-2 provide the parts outside the CDR3, is DTGVSQNPRHKITKRGQNVTFRCDPISEHNRLYWYRQTLGQGPEFLTYFQNEAQLEKSRLLSDRFSAERPKGSFSTLEIQRTEQGDSAMYLCASSFVGELFFGEGSRLTVL.

This clonotype has a count of ten or more. The chain carries TRBV29-1 and TRBJ1-2; 7 nucleotides line up with TRBD1. Germline CDR1 is SQVTM and CDR2 is ANQGSEA. The V segment lost 4 bases and the J segment 2 bases; nucleotides outside the gene matches: 1. The CDR3 runs 12 residues. CDR3 in amino acids: CSVGTGNYGYTF. CDR3 DNA: TGCAGCGTTGGGACAGGCAACTATGGCTACACCTTC.

There are a few counts of this clonotype. Its ends do not fully match the called genes, so a read error is possible. In DNA form, the CDR3 reads TGTGCCACCAGTGGCCCCGGGACAGGGGAAGAGACCCTGTACTTC. Translated: CATSGPGTGEETLYF. The rearrangement uses TRBV24-1 and TRBJ2-5, with TRBD1 identical over 10 bases. This CDR3 contains 15 residues. Germline CDR1 KGHDR, CDR2 SFDVKD.